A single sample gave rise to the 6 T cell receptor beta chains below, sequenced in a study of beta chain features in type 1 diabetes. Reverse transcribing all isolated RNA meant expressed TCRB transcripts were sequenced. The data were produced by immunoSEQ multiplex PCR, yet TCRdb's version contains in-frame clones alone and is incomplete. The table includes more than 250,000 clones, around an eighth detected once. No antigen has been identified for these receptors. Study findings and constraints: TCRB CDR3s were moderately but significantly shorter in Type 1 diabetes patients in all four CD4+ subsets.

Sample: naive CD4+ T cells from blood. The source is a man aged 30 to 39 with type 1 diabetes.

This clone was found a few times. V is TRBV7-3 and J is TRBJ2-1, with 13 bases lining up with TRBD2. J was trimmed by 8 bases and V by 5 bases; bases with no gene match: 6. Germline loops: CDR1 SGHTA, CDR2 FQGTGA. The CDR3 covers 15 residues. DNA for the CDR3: TGTGCCAGCAGCCCCCGACTAGCGGGAGGCCATGAGCAGTTCTTC. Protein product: CASSPRLAGGHEQFF.

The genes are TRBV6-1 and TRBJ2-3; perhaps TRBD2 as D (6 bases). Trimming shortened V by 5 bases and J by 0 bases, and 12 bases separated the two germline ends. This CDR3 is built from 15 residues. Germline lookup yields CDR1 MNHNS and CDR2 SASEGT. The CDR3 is CASSRLAVSTDTQYF. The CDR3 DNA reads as TGTGCCAGCAGTAGATTAGCGGTTAGCACAGATACGCAGTATTTT.

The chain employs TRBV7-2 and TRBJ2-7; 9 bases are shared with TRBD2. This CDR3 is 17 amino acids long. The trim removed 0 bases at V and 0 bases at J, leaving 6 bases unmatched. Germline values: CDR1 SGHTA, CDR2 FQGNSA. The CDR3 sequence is CASSLAVAGAISYEQYF. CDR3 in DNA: TGTGCCAGCAGCTTAGCGGTAGCGGGAGCGATCTCCTACGAGCAGTACTTC.

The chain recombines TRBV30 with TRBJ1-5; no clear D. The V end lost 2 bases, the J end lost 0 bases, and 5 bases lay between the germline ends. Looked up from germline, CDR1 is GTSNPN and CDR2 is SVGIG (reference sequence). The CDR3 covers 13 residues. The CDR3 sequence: CAWSRHSNQPQHF. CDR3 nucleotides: TGTGCCTGGAGTAGACATAGCAATCAGCCCCAGCATTTT.

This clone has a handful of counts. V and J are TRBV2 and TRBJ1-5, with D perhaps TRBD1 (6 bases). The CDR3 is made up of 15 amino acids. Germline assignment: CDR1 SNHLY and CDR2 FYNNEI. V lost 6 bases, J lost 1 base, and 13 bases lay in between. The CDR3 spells CASSGDMASNQPQHF. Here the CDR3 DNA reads TGTGCCAGCAGCGGGGACATGGCAAGCAATCAGCCCCAGCATTTT.

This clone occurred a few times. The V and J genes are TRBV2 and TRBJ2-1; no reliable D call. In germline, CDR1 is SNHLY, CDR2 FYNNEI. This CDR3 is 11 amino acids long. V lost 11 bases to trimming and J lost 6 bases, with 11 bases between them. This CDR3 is CAGLWSNEQFF. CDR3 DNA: TGTGCCGGATTGTGGAGCAATGAGCAGTTCTTC. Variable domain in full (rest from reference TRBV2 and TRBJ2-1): EPEVTQTPSHQVTQMGQEVILRCVPISNHLYFYWYRQILGQKVEFLVSFYNNEISEKSEIFDDQFSVERPDGSNFTLKIRSTKLEDSAMYFCAGLWSNEQFFGPGTRLTVL.